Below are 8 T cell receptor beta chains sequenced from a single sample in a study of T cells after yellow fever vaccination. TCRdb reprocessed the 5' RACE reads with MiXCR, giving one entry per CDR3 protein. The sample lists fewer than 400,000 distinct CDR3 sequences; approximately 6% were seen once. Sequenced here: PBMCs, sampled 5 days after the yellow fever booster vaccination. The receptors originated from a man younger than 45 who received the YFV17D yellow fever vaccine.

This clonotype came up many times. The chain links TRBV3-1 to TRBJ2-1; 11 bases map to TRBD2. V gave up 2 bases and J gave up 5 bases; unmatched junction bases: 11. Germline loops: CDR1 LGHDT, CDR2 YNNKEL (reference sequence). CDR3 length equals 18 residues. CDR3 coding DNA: TGTGCCAGCAGCCAAAAGATATGGACTAGCGGGTTTAACAATGAGCAGTTCTTC. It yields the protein CASSQKIWTSGFNNEQFF.

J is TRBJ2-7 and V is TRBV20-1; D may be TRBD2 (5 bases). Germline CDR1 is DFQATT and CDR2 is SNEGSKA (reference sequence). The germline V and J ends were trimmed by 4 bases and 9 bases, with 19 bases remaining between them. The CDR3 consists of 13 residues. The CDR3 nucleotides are TGCAGTGCTACGAGGGTTTCGCGCGATGGGCAGTACTTC. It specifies CSATRVSRDGQYF.

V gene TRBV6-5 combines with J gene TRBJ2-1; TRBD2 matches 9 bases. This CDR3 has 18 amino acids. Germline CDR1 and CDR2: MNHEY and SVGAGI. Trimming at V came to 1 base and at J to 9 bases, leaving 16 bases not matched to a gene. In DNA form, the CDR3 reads TGTGCCAGCAGTTACTACCCTCCCTCGGCGGGAGGGCCGGGTGAGCAGTTCTTC. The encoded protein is CASSYYPPSAGGPGEQFF.

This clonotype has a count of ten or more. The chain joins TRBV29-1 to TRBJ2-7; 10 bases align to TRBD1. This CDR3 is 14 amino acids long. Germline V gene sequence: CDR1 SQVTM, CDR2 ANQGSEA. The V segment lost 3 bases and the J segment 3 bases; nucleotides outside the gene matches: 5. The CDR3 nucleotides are TGCAGCGTTGAGGGACAGGGGACCGACTACGAGCAGTACTTC. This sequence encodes CSVEGQGTDYEQYF.

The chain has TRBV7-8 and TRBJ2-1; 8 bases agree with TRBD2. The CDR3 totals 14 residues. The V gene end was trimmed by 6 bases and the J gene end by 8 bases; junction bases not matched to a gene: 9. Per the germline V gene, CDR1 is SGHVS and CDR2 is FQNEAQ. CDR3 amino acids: CASRRPAGAHEQFF. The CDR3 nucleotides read TGTGCCAGCAGGAGACCAGCGGGAGCCCATGAGCAGTTCTTC.

The CDR3 is CASSFGSGGETQYF. In DNA form, the CDR3 reads TGTGCCAGCAGTTTTGGTTCCGGGGGGGAGACCCAGTACTTC. The V gene is TRBV5-5, the J gene TRBJ2-5, with 7 bases identical to TRBD2. V lost 5 bases to trimming and J lost 5 bases; unmatched junction nucleotides: 9. The CDR3 extends over 14 amino acids. Looked up from germline, CDR1 is SGHKS and CDR2 is YYEKEE (reference sequence).

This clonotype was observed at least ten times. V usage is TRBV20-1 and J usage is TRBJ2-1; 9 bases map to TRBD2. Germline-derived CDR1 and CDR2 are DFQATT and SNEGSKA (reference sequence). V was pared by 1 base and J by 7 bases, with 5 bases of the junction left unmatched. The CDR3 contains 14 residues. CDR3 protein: CSARGGRASNEQFF. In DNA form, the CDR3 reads TGCAGTGCTAGAGGCGGGAGGGCCTCTAATGAGCAGTTCTTC.

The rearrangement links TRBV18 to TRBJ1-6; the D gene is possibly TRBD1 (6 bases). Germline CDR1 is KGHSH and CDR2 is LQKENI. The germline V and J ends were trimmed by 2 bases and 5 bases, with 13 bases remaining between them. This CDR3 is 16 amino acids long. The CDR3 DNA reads TGTGCCAGCTCACCAGCCATGACAGGCCATAATTCACCCCTCCACTTT. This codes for CASSPAMTGHNSPLHF. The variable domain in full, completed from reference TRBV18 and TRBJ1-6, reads NAGVMQNPRHLVRRRGQEARLRCSPMKGHSHVYWYRQLPEEGLKFMVYLQKENIIDESGMPKERFSAEFPKEGPSILRIQQVVRGDSAAYFCASSPAMTGHNSPLHFGNGTRLTVT.